This T cell receptor (beta chain) was profiled in a study of CD4 T cells in relation to SARS-CoV-2 and coronaviruses. Study background: Shared crossreactive spike epitopes were mapped to their HLA restriction.

CDR3 length equals 15 residues. Germline-derived CDR1 and CDR2 are SGHRS and YFSETQ. Trimming left V 0 bases short and J 2 bases short, with 11 bases between. The repertoire was sequenced with immunoSEQ multiplex PCR; TCRdb's copy has only in-frame clones and lacks some. The top ten hold about 1.6% of the sample, which has around 70,000 clones, around 86% seen once. This clone was found a few times. Unexposed donor CD4+ T cells date from about 2011-2018, before the COVID-19 pandemic. The source of this sequence is a human donor in good health. The sample consisted of memory CD4+ T cells from PBMCs. The V gene is TRBV5-1, the J gene TRBJ1-2; D remains ambiguous. The CDR3 loop reads CASSLEGYPNYGYTF. The CDR3 DNA is TGCGCCAGCAGCTTGGAAGGGTACCCGAACTATGGCTACACCTTC.